The clone carrying this T cell receptor (beta chain) was counted once. This CDR3 spans 16 amino acids. V lost 2 bases, J lost 0 bases, and 8 bases stayed unmatched. Germline V gene lookup returns CDR1 SGHNT and CDR2 YYREEE (reference sequence). The authors' processing: For nucleated cells, counts were estimated from reference gene primer amplification. This table comes from immunoSEQ multiplex PCR, and its TCRdb copy is limited to in-frame clones, with some not included. V and J calls and clone size follow that table, whereas D and trimming were derived from the DNA. The profile shows around 290,000 clones, around 88% of them singletons. These data are taken from a study of blood T cell repertoires in COVID-19.

The TCR was taken from a man aged 35 to 55 with acute or convalescent COVID-19. The V gene is TRBV5-4, the J gene TRBJ2-7, with 7 bases aligning to TRBD2. Sequencing was carried out using peripheral blood. Here the CDR3 reads CASSFIAGSSSYEQYF. The CDR3 coding sequence is TGTGCCAGCAGCTTCATAGCGGGCTCCAGCTCCTACGAGCAGTACTTC.